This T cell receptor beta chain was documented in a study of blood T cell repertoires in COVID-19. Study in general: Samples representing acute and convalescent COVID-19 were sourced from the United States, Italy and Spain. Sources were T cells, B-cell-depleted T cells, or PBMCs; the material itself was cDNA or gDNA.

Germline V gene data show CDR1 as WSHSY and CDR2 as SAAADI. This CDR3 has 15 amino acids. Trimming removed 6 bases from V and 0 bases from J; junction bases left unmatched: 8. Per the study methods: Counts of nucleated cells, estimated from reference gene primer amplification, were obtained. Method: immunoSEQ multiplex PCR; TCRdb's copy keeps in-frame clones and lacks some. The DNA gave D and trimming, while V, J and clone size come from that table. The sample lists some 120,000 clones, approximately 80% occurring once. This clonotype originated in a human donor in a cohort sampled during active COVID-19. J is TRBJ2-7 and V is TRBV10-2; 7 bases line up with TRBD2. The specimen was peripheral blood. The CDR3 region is CASRSRDYRSYEQYF. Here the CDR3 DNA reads TGCGCCAGCAGGTCCCGGGACTACCGCTCCTACGAGCAGTACTTC.